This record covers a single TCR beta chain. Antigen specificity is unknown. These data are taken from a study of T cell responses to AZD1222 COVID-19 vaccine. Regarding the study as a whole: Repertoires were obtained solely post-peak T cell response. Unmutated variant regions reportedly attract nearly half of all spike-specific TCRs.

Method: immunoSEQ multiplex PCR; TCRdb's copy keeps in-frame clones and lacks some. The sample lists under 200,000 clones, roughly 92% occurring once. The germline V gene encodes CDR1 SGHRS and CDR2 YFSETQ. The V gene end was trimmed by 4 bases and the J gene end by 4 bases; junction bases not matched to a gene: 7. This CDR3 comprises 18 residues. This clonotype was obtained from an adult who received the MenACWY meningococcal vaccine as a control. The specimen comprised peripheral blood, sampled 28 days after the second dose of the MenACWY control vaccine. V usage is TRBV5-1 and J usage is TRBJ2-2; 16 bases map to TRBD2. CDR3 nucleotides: TGCGCCAGCAGCACGGGACTAGCGGGAGGGCCAGGCACCGGGGAGCTGTTTTTT. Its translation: CASSTGLAGGPGTGELFF.